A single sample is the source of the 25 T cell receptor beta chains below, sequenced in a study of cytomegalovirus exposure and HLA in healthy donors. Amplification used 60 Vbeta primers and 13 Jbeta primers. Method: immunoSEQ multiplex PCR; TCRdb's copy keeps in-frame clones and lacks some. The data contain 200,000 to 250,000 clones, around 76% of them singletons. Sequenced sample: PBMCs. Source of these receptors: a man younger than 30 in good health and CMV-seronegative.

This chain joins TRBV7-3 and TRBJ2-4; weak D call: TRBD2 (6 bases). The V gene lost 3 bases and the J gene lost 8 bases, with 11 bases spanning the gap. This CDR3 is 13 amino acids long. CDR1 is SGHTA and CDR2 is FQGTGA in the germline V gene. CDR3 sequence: CASSFSGEDIQYF. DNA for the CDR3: TGTGCCAGCAGCTTTTCGGGAGAGGACATTCAGTACTTC. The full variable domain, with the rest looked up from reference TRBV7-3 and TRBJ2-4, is GAGVSQTPSNKVTEKGKYVELRCDPISGHTALYWYRQSLGQGPEFLIYFQGTGAADDSGLPNDRFFAVRPEGSVSTLKIQRTERGDSAVYLCASSFSGEDIQYFGAGTRLSVL.

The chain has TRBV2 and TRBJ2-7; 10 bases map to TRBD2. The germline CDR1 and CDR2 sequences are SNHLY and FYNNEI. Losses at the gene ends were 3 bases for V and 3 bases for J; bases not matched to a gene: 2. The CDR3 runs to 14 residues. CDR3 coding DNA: TGTGCCAGCAGTGATTTAGCGGGAGGCTACGAGCAGTACTTC. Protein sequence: CASSDLAGGYEQYF.

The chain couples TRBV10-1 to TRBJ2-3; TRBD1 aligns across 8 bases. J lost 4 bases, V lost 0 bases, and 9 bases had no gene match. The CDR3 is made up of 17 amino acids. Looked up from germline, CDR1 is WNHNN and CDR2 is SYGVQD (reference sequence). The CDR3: CASSESRTGLFSDTQYF. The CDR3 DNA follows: TGCGCCAGCAGTGAGTCCCGGACAGGGCTATTCTCAGATACGCAGTATTTT.

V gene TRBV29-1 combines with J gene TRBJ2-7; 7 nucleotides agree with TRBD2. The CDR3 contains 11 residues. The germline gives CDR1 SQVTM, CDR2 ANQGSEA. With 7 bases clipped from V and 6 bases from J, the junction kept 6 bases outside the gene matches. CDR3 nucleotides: TGCAGCGGGGGAGGGAGGGGCGAGCAGTACTTC. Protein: CSGGGRGEQYF.

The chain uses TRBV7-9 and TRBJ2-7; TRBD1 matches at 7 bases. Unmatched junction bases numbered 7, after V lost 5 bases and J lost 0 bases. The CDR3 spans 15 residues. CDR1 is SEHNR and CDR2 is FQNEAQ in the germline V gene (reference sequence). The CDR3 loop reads CASSRPQGSSYEQYF. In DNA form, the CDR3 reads TGTGCCAGCAGCCGACCACAGGGGAGCTCCTACGAGCAGTACTTC.

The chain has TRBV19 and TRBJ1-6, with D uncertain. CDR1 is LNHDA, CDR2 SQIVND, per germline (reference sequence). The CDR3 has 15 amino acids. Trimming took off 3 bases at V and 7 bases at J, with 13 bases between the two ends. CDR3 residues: CASSILGRDNSPLHF. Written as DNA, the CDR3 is TGTGCCAGTAGTATTCTTGGGAGAGACAATTCACCCCTCCACTTT. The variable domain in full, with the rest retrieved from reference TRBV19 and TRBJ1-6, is DGGITQSPKYLFRKEGQNVTLSCEQNLNHDAMYWYRQDPGQGLRLIYYSQIVNDFQKGDIAEGYSVSREKKESFPLTVTSAQKNPTAFYLCASSILGRDNSPLHFGNGTRLTVT.

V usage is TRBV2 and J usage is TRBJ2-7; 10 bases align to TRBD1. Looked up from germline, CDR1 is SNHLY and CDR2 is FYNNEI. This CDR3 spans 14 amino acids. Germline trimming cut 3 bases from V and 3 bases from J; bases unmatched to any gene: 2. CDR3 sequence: CASSEGQGIYEQYF. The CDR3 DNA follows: TGTGCCAGCAGTGAGGGACAGGGGATCTACGAGCAGTACTTC.

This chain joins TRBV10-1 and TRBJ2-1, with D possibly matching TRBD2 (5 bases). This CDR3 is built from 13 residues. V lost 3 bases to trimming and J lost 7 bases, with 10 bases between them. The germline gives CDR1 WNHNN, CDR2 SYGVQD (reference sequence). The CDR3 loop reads CASSDPGKNEQFF. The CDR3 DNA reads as TGCGCCAGCAGTGACCCGGGGAAGAATGAGCAGTTCTTC.

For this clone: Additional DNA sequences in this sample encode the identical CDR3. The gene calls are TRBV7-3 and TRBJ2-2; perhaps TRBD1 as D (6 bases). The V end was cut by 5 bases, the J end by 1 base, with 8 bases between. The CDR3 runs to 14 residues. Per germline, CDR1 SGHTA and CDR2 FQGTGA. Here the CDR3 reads CASSPGQNTGELFF. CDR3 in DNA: TGTGCCAGCAGCCCGGGACAGAACACCGGGGAGCTGTTTTTT.

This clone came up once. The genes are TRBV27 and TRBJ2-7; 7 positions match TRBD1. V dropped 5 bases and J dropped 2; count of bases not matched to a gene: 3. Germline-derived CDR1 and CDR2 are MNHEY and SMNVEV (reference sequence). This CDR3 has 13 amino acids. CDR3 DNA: TGTGCCAGCAGTCGGGACAGTCCCTACGAGCAGTACTTC. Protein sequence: CASSRDSPYEQYF.

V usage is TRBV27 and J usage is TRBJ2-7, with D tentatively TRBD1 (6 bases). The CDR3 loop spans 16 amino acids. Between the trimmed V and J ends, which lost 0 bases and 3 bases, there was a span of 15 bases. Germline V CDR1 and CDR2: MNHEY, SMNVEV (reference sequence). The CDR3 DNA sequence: TGTGCCAGCAGTTTATCTTCTCCGGGACAACTCTACGAGCAGTACTTC. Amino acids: CASSLSSPGQLYEQYF.

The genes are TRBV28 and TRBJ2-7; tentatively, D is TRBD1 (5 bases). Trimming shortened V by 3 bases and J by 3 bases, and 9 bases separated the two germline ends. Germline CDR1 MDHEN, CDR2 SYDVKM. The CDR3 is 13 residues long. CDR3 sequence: CASSFPDSYEQYF. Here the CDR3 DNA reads TGTGCCAGCAGTTTCCCCGACAGCTACGAGCAGTACTTC.

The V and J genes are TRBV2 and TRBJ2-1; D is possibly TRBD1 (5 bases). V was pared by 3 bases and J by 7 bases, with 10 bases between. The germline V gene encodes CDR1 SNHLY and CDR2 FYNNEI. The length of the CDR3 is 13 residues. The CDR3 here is CASSEQGWNEQFF. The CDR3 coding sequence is TGTGCCAGCAGTGAGCAGGGCTGGAATGAGCAGTTCTTC.

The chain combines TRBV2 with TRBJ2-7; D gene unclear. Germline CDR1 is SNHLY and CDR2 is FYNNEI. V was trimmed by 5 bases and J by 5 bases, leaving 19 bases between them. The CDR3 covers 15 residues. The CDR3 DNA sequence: TGTGCCAGCAGTCGATCGGTCCCTCAATCCGACGAGCAGTACTTC. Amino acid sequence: CASSRSVPQSDEQYF.

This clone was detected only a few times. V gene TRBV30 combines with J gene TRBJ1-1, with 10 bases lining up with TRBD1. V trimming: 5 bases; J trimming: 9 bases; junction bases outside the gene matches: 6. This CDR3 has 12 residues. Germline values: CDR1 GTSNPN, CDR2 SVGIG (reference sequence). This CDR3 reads CAWAGTGDKAFF. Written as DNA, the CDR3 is TGTGCCTGGGCCGGGACAGGGGATAAAGCTTTCTTT.

The CDR3 here is CASGLTVYEAFF. CDR3 in DNA: TGTGCTAGTGGCTTGACAGTGTATGAAGCTTTCTTT. The genes are TRBV12-5 and TRBJ1-1; perhaps TRBD1 as D (5 bases). Trimming removed 6 bases at V and 7 bases at J, with 12 bases between. CDR1 is LGHNT and CDR2 is FRNRAP in the germline V gene. The CDR3 extends over 12 amino acids.

CDR3: CASSPFGQTRTMNTEAFF. For the CDR3, the DNA is TGTGCCAGCTCCCCTTTCGGTCAAACCCGAACCATGAACACTGAAGCTTTCTTT. V usage is TRBV18 and J usage is TRBJ1-1, with D unclear. Trimming pared 6 bases from V and 0 bases from J, leaving 23 bases between. The CDR3 totals 18 residues. Germline V gene data show CDR1 as KGHSH and CDR2 as LQKENI.

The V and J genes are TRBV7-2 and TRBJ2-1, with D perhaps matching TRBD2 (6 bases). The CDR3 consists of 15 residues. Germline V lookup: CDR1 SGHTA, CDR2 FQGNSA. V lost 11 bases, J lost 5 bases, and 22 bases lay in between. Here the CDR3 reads CAGGIGGRGDNEQFF. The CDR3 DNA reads TGTGCCGGCGGGATAGGAGGACGCGGCGACAATGAGCAGTTCTTC.

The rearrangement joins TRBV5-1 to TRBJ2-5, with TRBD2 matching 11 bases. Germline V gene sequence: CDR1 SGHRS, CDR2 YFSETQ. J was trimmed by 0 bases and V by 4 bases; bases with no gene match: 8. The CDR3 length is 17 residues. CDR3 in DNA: TGCGCCAGCAGCCGAGGCTCTAGCGGGGGGTACCAAGAGACCCAGTACTTC. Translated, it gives CASSRGSSGGYQETQYF.

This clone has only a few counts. The CDR3: CASRRQGGTEAFF. CDR3 nucleotide sequence: TGTGCCAGCAGGAGACAGGGGGGCACTGAAGCTTTCTTT. The chain combines TRBV2 with TRBJ1-1; 9 bases are shared with TRBD1. Germline V gene data show CDR1 as SNHLY and CDR2 as FYNNEI. The length of the CDR3 is 13 residues. Trimming removed 6 bases from V and 4 bases from J; junction bases left unmatched: 3.

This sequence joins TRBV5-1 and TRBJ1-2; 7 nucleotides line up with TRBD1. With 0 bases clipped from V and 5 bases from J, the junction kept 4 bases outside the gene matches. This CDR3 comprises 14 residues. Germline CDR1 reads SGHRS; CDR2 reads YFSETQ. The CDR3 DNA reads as TGCGCCAGCAGCTTGGGGCAGGGGGATTATGGCTACACCTTC. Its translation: CASSLGQGDYGYTF.

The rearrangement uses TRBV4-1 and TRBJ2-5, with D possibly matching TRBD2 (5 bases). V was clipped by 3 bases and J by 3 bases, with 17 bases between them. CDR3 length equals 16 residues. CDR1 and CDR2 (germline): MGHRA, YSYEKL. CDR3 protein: CASSHPSSASKETQYF. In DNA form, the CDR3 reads TGCGCCAGCAGCCATCCGAGTAGCGCCTCCAAAGAGACCCAGTACTTC.

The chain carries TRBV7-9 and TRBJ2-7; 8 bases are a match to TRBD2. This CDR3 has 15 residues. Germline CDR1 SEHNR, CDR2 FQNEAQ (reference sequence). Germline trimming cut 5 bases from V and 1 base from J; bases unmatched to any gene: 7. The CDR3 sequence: CASSKTSASSYEQYF. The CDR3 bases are TGTGCCAGCAGCAAGACTAGCGCCAGTTCCTACGAGCAGTACTTC.

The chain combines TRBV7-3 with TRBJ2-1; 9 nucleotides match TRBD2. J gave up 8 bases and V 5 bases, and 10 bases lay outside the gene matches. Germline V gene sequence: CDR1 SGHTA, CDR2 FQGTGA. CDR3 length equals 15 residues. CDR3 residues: CASSPRGGRAHEQFF. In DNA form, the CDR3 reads TGTGCCAGCAGCCCCCGGGGCGGGAGGGCCCATGAGCAGTTCTTC. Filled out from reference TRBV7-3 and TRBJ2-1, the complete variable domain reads GAGVSQTPSNKVTEKGKYVELRCDPISGHTALYWYRQSLGQGPEFLIYFQGTGAADDSGLPNDRFFAVRPEGSVSTLKIQRTERGDSAVYLCASSPRGGRAHEQFFGPGTRLTVL.

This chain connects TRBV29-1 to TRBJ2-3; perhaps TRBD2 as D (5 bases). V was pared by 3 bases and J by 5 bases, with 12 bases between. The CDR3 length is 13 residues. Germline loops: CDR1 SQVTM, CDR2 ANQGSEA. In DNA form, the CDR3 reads TGCAGCGTTGAGAAGGAGGCCGGAGATACGCAGTATTTT. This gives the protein CSVEKEAGDTQYF.